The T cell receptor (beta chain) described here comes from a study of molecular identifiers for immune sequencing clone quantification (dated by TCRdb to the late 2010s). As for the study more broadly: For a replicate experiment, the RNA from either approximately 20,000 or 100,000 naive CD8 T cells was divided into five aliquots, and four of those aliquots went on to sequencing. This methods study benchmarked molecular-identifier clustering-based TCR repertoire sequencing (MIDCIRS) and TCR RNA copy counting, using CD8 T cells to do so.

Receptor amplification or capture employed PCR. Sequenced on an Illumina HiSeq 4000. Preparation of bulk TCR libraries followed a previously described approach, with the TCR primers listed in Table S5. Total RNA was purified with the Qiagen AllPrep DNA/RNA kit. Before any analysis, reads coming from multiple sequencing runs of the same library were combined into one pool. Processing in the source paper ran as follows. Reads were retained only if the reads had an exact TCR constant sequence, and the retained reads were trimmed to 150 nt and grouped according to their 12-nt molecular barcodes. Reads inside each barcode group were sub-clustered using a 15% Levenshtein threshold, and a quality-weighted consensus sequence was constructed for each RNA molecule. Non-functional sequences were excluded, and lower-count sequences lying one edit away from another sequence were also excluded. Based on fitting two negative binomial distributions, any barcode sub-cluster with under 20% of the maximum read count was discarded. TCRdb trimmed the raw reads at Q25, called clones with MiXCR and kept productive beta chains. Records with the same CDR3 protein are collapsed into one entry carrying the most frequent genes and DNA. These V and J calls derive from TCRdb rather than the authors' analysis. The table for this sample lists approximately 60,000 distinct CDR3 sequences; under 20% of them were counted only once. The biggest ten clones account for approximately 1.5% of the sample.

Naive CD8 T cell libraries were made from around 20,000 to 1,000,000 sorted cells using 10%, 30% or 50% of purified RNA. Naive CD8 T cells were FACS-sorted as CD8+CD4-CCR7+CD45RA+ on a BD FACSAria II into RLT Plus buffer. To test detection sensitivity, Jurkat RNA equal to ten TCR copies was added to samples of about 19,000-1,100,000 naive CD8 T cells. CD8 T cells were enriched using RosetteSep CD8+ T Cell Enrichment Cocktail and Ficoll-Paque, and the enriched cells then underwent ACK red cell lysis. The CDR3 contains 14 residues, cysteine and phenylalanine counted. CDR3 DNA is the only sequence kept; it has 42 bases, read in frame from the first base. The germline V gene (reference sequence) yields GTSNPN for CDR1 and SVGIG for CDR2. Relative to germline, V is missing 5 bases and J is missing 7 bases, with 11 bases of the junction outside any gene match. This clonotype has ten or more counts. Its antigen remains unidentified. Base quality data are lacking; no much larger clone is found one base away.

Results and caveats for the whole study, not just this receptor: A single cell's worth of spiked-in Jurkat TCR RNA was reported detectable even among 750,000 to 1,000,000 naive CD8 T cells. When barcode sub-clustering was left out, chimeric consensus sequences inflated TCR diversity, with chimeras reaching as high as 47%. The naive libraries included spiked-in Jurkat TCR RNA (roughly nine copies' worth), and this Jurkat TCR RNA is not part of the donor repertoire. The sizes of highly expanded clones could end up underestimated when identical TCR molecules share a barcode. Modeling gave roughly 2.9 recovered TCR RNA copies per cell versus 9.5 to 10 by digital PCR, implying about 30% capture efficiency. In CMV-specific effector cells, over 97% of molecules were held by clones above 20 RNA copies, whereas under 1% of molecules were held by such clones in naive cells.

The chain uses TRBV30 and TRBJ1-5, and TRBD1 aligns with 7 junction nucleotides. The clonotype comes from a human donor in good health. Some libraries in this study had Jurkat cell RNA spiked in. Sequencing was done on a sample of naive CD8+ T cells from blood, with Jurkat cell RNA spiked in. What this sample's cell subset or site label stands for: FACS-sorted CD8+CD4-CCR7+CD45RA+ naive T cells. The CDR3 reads CAWDDQGVQQPQHF. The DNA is TGTGCCTGGGACGATCAGGGGGTACAGCAGCCCCAGCATTTT.